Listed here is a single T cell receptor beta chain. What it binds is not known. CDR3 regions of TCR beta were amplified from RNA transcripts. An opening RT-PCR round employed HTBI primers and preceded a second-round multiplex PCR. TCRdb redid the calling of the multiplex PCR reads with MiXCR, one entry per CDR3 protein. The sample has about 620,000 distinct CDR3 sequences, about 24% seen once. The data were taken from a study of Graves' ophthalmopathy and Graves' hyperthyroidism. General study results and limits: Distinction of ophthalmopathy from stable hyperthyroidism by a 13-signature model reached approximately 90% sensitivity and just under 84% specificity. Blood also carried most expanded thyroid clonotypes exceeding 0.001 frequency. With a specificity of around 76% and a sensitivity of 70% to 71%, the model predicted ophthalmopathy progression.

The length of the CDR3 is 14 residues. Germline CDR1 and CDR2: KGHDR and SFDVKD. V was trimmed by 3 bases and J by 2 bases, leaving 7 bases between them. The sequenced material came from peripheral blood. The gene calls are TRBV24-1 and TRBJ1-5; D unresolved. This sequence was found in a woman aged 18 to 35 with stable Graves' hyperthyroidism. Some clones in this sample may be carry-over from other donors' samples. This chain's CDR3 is CATSDPTRNQPQHF. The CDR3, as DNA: TGTGCCACCAGTGATCCCACGCGCAATCAGCCCCAGCATTTT.